This TCR beta chain appears in the sequencing data of a study of post-analysis software for immune sequencing data. Study in general: The study covered relapsing-remitting, secondary progressive and progressive-relapsing courses of multiple sclerosis. Overall study findings and caveats: Comparison of patients with controls showed roughly five TRBV segments more frequent in patients, TRBV5-6, TRBV5-1 and TRBV20-1 among them.

On this clonotype itself: Its antigen remains unidentified.

The V gene end was trimmed by 7 bases and the J gene end by 6 bases; junction bases not matched to a gene: 10. CDR3 length equals 15 residues. cDNA libraries of TCR beta carried unique molecular identifiers. A single record per CDR3 protein comes from TCRdb applying MiXCR to the PCR reads. The sample consists of about 540,000 distinct CDR3 sequences, around 34% of them appearing once. The clonotype was recovered from a girl between 2 and 17 years old with multiple sclerosis. Specimen: blood. V usage is TRBV12-3 or TRBV12-4 and J usage is TRBJ2-2; 8 nucleotides match TRBD1. The CDR3 reads CASTDWTGRPGELFF. DNA of the CDR3: TGTGCCAGCACCGACTGGACAGGGCGCCCCGGGGAGCTGTTTTTT.